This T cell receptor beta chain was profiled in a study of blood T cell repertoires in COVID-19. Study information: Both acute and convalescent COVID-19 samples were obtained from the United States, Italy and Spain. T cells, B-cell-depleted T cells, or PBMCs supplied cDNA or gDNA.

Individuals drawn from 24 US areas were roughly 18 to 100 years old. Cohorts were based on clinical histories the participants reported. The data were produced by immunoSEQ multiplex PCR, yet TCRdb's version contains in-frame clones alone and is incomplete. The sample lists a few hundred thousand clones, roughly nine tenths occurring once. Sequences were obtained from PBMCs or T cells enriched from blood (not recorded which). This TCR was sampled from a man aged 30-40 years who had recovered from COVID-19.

The CDR3 loop is CASSYGRGTGPQHF. The DNA of the CDR3 is TGTGCCAGCAGTTACGGCCGCGGGACCGGGCCCCAGCATTTT. The chain combines TRBV6-5 with TRBJ1-5, with D possibly being TRBD1 (5 bases). The CDR3 spans 14 residues. Germline CDR1 MNHEY, CDR2 SVGAGI. V lost 2 bases, J lost 9 bases, and 14 bases lay in between.